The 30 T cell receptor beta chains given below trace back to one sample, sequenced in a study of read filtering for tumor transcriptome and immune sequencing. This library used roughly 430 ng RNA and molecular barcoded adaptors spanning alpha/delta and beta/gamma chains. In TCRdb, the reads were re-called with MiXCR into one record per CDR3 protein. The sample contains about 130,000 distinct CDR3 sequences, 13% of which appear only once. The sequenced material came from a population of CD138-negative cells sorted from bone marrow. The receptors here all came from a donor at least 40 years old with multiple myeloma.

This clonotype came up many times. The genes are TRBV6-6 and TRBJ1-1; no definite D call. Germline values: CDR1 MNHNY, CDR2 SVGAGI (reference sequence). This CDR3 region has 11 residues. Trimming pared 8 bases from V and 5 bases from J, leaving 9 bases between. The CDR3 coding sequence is TGTGCCAGCTCCCCCAGAACTGAAGCTTTCTTT. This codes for CASSPRTEAFF.

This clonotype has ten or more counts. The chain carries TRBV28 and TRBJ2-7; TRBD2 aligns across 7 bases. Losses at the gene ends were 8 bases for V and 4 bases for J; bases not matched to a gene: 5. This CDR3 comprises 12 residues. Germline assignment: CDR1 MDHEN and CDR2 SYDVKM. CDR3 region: CASGGRGYEQYF. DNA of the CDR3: TGTGCCAGCGGCGGGAGAGGATACGAGCAGTACTTC.

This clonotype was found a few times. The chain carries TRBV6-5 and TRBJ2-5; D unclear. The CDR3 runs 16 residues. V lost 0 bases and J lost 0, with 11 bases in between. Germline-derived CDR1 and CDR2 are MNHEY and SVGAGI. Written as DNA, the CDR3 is TGTGCCAGCAGTTACTCTGGTCAACCGTACCAAGAGACCCAGTACTTC. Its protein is CASSYSGQPYQETQYF.

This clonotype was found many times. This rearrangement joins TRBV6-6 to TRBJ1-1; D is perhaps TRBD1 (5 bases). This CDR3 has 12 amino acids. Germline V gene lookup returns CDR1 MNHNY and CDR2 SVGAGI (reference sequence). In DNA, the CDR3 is TGTGGCGGGGGTGAGGTGAACACTGAAGCTTTCTTT. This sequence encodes CGGGEVNTEAFF.

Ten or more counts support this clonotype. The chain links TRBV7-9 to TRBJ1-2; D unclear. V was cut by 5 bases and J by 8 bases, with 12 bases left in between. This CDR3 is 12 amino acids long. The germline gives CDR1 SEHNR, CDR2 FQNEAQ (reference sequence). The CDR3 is CASSPSARGYTF. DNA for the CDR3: TGTGCCAGCAGCCCATCCGCCCGCGGCTACACCTTC.

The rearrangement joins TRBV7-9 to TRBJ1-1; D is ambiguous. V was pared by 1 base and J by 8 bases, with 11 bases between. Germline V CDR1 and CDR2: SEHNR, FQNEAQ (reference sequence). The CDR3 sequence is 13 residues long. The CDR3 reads CASSLETSLEAFF. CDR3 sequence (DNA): TGTGCCAGCAGCTTAGAGACAAGCCTGGAAGCTTTCTTT.

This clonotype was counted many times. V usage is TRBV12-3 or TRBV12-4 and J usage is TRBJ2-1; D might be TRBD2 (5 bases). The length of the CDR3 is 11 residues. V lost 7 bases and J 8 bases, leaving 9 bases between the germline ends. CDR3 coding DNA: TGTGCCAGCATCATTAGCGATGAGCAGTTCTTC. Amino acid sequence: CASIISDEQFF.

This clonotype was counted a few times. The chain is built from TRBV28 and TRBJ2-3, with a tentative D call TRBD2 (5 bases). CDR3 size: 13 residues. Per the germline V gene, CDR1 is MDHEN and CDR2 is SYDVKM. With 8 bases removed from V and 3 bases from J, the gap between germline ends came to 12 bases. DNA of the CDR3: TGTGCCAGCGCCGGGATAGTAACAGATACGCAGTATTTT. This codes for CASAGIVTDTQYF.

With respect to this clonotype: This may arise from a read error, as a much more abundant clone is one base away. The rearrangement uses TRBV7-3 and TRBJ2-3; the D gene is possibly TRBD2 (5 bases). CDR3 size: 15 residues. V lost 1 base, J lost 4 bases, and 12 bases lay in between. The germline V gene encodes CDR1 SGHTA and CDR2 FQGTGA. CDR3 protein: CASSLSGLGADTQYF. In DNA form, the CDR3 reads TGTGCCAGCAGCTTAAGTGGACTGGGCGCAGATACGCAGTATTTT.

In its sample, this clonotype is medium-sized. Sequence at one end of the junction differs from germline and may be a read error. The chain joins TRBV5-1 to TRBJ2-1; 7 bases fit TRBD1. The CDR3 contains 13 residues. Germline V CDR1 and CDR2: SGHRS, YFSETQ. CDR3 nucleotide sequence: TGTGCCAGCAGTTTGGACAGGAACAATGAGCAGTTCTTC. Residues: CASSLDRNNEQFF.

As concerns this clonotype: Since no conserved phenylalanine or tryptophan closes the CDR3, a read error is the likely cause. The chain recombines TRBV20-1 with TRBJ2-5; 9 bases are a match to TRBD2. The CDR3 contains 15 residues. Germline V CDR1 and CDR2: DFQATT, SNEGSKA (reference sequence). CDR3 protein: CSAGEASGDQETQYL. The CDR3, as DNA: TGCAGTGCTGGAGAGGCTAGCGGGGATCAAGAGACCCAGTACCTC.

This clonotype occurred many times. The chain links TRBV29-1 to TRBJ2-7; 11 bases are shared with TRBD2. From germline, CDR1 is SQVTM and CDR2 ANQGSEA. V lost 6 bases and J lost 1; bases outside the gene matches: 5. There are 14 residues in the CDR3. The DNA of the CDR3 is TGCAGCGTGCTAGCGGGAGGAAGGTCCTACGAGCAGTACTTC. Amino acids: CSVLAGGRSYEQYF.

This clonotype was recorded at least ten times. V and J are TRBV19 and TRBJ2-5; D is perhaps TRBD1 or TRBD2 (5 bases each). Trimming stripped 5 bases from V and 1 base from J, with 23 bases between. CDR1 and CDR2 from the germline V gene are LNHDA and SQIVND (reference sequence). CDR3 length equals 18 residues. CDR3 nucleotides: TGTGCCAGTAGTTCAAACCCGGGACGGCGCTCACGCCAAGAGACCCAGTACTTC. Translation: CASSSNPGRRSRQETQYF.

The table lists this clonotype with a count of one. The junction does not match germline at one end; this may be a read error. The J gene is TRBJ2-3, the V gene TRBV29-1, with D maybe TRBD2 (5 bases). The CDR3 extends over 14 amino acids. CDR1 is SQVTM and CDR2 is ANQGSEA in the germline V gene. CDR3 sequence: CSVDGRSSTDTQYF. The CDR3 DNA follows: TGCAGCGTTGATGGGCGGTCTAGCACGGATACGCAGTATTTT.

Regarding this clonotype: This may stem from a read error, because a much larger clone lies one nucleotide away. The CDR3: CSARSKQTDTGELFF. As DNA, the CDR3 is TGCAGTGCTAGATCTAAACAGACGGACACCGGGGAGCTGTTTTTT. The rearrangement joins TRBV20-1 to TRBJ2-2; D ambiguous. Germline V lookup: CDR1 DFQATT, CDR2 SNEGSKA (reference sequence). V was trimmed by 2 bases and J by 3 bases, leaving 13 bases between them. The CDR3 is 15 amino acids.

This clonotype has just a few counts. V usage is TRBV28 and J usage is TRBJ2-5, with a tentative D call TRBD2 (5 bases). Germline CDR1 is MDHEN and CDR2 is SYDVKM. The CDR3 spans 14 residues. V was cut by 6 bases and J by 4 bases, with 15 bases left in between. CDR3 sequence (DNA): TGTGCCAGCAGAACACCTAGGGAGAGAGAGACCCAGTACTTC. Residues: CASRTPRERETQYF.

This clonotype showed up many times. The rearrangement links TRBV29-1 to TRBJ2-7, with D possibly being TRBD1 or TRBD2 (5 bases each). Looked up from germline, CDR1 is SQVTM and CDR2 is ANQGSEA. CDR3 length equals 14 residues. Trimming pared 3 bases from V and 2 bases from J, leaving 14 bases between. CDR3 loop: CSVDTGRPTYEQYF. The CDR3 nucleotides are TGCAGCGTTGACACGGGGCGTCCGACCTACGAGCAGTACTTC.

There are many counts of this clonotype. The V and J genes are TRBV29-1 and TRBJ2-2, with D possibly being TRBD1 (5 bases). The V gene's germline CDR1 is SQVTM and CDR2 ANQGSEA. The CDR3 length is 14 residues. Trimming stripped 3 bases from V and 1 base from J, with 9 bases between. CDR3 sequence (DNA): TGCAGCGTTGATTCTGACAGGAACACCGGGGAGCTGTTTTTT. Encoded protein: CSVDSDRNTGELFF.

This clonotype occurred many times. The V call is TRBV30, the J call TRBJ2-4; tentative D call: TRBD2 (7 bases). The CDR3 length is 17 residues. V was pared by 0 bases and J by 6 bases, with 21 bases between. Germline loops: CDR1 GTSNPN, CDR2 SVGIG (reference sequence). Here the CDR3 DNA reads TGTGCCTGGAGTGTACCCCTGGGGGCGCGGGGGCTAAACATTCAGTACTTC. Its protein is CAWSVPLGARGLNIQYF.

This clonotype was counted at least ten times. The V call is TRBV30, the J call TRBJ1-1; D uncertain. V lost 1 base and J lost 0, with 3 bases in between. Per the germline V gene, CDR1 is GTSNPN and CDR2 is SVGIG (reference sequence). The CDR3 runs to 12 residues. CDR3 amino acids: CAWSEVNTEAFF. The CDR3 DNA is TGTGCCTGGAGTGAAGTGAACACTGAAGCTTTCTTT.

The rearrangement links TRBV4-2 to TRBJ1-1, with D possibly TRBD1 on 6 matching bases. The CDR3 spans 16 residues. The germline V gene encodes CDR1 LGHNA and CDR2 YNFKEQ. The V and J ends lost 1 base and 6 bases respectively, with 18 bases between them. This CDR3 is CASSQASARGKSEAFF. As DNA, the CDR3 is TGTGCCAGCAGCCAAGCATCTGCCAGGGGAAAGTCTGAAGCTTTCTTT.

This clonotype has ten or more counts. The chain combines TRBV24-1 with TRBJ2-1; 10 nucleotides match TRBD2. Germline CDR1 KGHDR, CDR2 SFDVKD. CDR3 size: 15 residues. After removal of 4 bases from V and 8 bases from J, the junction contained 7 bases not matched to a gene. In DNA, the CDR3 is TGTGCCACCAGTGACCCTAGCGGGAGTTGGTATGAGCAGTTCTTC. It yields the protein CATSDPSGSWYEQFF.

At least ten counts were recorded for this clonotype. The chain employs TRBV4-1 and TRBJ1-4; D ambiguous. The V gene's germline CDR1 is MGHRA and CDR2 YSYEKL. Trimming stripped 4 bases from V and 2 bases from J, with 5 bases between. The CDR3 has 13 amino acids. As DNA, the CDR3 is TGCGCCAGCAGCCTCCCGACTAATGAAAAACTGTTTTTT. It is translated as CASSLPTNEKLFF.

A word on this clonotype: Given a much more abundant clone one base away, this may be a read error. The CDR3 sequence: CASTLDRFNRPQHF. The CDR3 DNA sequence: TGTGCCAGTACCCTGGACAGATTCAATCGGCCCCAGCATTTT. The chain recombines TRBV19 with TRBJ1-5; a possible D gene is TRBD1 (6 bases). The CDR3 covers 14 residues. From germline, CDR1 is LNHDA and CDR2 SQIVND (reference sequence).

CDR3 amino acids: CASRSTGTNEKLFF. CDR3 sequence (DNA): TGTGCCAGCAGGTCGACAGGGACTAATGAAAAACTGTTTTTT. The chain carries TRBV12-3 or TRBV12-4 and TRBJ1-4; 7 bases agree with TRBD1. Trimming at V came to 6 bases and at J to 2 bases, leaving 3 bases not matched to a gene. This CDR3 region has 14 residues.

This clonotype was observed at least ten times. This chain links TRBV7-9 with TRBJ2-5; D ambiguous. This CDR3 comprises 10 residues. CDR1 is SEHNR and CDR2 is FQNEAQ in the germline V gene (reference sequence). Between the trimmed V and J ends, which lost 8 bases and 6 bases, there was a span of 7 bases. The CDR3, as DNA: TGTGCCAGCGGGATACAGACCCAGTACTTC. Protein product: CASGIQTQYF.

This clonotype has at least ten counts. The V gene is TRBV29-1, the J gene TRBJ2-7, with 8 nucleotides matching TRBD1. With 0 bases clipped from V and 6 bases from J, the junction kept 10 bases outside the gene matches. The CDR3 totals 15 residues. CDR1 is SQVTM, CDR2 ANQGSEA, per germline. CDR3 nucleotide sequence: TGCAGCGTTGAAGATCTAGGACAGGGAGGTGGCGAGCAGTACTTC. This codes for CSVEDLGQGGGEQYF.

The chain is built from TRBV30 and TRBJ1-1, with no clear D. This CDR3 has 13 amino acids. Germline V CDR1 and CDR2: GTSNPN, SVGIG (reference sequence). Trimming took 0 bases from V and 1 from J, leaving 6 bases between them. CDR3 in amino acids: CAWSVRRNTEAFF. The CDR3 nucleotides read TGTGCCTGGAGTGTTCGCCGGAACACTGAAGCTTTCTTT.

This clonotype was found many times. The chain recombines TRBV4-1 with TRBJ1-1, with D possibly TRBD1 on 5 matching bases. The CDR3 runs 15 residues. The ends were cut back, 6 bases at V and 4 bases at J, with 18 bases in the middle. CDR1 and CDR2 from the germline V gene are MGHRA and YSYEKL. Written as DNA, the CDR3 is TGCGCCAGCAGGGCAACTAGCAGTCAGGGCACTGAAGCTTTCTTT. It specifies CASRATSSQGTEAFF.

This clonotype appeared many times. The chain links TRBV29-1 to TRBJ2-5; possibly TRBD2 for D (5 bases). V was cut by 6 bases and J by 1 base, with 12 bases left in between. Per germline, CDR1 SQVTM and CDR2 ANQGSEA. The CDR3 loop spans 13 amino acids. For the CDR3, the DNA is TGCAGCGTGGGCGGGCCGCCCCAAGAGACCCAGTACTTC. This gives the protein CSVGGPPQETQYF.